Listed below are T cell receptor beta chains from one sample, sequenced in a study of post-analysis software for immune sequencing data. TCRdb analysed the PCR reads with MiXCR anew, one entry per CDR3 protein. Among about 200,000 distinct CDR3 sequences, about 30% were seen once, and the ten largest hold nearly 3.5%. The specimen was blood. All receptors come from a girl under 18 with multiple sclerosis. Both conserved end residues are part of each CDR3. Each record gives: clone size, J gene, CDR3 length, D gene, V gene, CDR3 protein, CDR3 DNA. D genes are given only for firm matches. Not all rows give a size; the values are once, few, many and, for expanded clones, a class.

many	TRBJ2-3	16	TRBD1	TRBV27	CASNSGTGRFVDTQYF	TGTGCCAGCAACAGCGGGACAGGGAGGTTTGTAGATACGCAGTATTTT
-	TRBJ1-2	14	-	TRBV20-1	CSAIARPENYGYTF	TGCAGCGCTATAGCTCGACCGGAAAACTATGGCTACACCTTC
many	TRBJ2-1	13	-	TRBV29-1	CSVDKGLYNEQFF	TGCAGCGTTGACAAGGGGCTCTACAATGAGCAGTTCTTC
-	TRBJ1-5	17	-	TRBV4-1	CAGSQVGRDLSNQPQHF	TGCGCCGGCAGCCAAGTGGGCAGGGATCTTAGCAATCAGCCCCAGCATTTT
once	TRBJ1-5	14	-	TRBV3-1	CASSFMSGEQPQHF	TGTGCCAGCAGCTTTATGTCAGGGGAACAGCCCCAGCATTTT
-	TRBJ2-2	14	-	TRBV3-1	CASSQRSTTGELFF	TGTGCCAGCAGCCAGAGAAGCACCACCGGGGAGCTGTTTTTT
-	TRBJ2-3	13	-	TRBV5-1	CASSLEGEDTQYF	TGCGCCAGCAGCTTGGAGGGTGAAGATACGCAGTATTTT
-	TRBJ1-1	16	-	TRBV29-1	CSAGRTNRVGNTEAFF	TGCAGCGCAGGACGGACCAACCGGGTCGGGAACACTGAAGCTTTCTTT
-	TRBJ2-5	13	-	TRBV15	CATSRDPGGEQYF	TGTGCCACCAGCAGAGACCCCGGAGGGGAGCAGTACTTC
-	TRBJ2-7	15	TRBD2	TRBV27	CASSSTSGGSYEQYF	TGTGCCAGCAGCTCAACTAGCGGAGGCTCCTACGAGCAGTACTTC
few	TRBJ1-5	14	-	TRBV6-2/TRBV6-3	CASRLRLSNQPQHF	TGTGCCAGCAGGCTGAGGCTAAGCAATCAGCCCCAGCATTTT
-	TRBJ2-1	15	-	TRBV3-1	CASSAQDVGLYEQFF	TGTGCCAGCAGCGCCCAGGACGTAGGACTCTACGAGCAGTTCTTC
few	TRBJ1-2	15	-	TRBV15	CATSRDQKGRYGYTF	TGTGCCACCAGCAGAGATCAAAAGGGCCGCTATGGCTACACCTTC
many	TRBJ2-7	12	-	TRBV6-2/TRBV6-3	CASSFQASTKYF	TGTGCCAGCAGTTTTCAGGCTTCGACTAAGTACTTC
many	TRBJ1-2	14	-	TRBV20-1	CSARRQATGDGYTF	TGCAGTGCTAGACGGCAGGCGACGGGTGATGGCTACACCTTC
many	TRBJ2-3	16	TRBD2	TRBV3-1	CASSQASGGGADTQYF	TGTGCCAGCAGCCAAGCCAGCGGGGGAGGTGCAGATACGCAGTATTTT
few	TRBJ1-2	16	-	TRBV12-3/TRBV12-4	CASSFKVSDTHYGYTF	TGTGCCAGCAGTTTTAAGGTATCGGACACCCACTATGGCTACACCTTC
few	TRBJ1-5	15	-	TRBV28	CASSRSDRENQPQHF	TGTGCCAGCAGTAGATCTGACAGAGAAAATCAGCCCCAGCATTTT
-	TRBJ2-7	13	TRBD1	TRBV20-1	CSARTGGTYERYF	TGCAGTGCTAGGACAGGGGGCACCTACGAGCGGTACTTC
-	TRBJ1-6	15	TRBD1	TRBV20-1	CSATKTGDDPSPLHF	TGCAGTGCTACAAAGACAGGGGACGACCCTTCACCCCTCCACTTT
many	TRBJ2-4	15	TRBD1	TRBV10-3	CATSNGQGEKDIQYF	TGTGCCACCTCGAACGGACAGGGCGAAAAAGACATTCAGTACTTC
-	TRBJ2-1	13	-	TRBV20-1	CSASNRPPGEQFF	TGCAGTGCTAGTAACCGCCCCCCGGGTGAGCAGTTCTTC
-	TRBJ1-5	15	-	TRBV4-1	CASSPLFTVNQPQHF	TGCGCCAGCAGCCCCCTTTTCACGGTAAATCAGCCCCAGCATTTT
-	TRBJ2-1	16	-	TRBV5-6	CAGSLGLLQLGGEQFF	TGTGCCGGCAGCTTGGGATTATTGCAGCTAGGAGGTGAGCAGTTCTTC
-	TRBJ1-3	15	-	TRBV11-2	CASSSTGHSGNTIYF	TGTGCCAGCAGTTCGACAGGTCACTCTGGAAACACCATATATTTT
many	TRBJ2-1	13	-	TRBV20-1	CSARGSGSDEQFF	TGCAGTGCTAGAGGTTCGGGCTCCGATGAGCAGTTCTTC
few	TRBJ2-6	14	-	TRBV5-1	CASSFQAGANVLTF	TGCGCCAGCAGCTTTCAGGCTGGGGCCAACGTCCTGACTTTC
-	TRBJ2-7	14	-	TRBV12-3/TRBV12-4	CASTRGEDTYEQYF	TGTGCCAGCACCCGAGGAGAGGATACCTACGAGCAGTACTTC
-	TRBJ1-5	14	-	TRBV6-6	CASSSLGGDQPQHF	TGTGCCAGCAGTTCCCTAGGGGGGGATCAGCCCCAGCATTTT
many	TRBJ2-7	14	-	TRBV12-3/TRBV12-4	CASRPAGLGYEQYF	TGTGCCAGCAGGCCCGCGGGGCTCGGGTACGAGCAGTACTTC